The 15 T cell receptor beta chains presented below share a single source sample, sequenced in a study of blood T cell repertoires in COVID-19. Method: immunoSEQ multiplex PCR; TCRdb's copy keeps in-frame clones and lacks some. This table holds approximately 250,000 clones, approximately 90% found once. The sequenced sample was PBMCs or T cells enriched from blood (not recorded which). Receptors originate from a woman in her 30s who had recovered from COVID-19.

Concerning this clone: Additional DNA sequences in this sample encode the identical CDR3. The V call is TRBV19, the J call TRBJ1-2, with a tentative D call TRBD1 (6 bases). This CDR3 has 13 residues. Germline lookup yields CDR1 LNHDA and CDR2 SQIVND (reference sequence). The V end was cut by 3 bases, the J end by 4 bases, with 9 bases between. The CDR3 spells CASSIQGLYGYTF. CDR3 DNA sequence: TGTGCCAGTAGTATTCAGGGGCTCTATGGCTACACCTTC.

The chain joins TRBV19 to TRBJ1-1, with D possibly matching TRBD1 (6 bases). From germline, CDR1 is LNHDA and CDR2 SQIVND (reference sequence). The V gene lost 1 base and the J gene lost 0 bases, with 15 bases spanning the gap. This CDR3 contains 17 residues. CDR3 nucleotides: TGTGCCAGTAGTATAGCCTCAAGGGACACCCTGAACACTGAAGCTTTCTTT. Protein: CASSIASRDTLNTEAFF.

This chain links TRBV27 with TRBJ2-7; TRBD2 matches 11 bases. The germline V gene encodes CDR1 MNHEY and CDR2 SMNVEV (reference sequence). The CDR3 is 16 residues long. J gave up 1 base and V 6 bases, and 8 bases lay outside the gene matches. CDR3 DNA sequence: TGTGCCAGCAGGATAAAAGGGACTAGCGGTTCCTACGAGCAGTACTTC. Its protein product is CASRIKGTSGSYEQYF.

The rearrangement links TRBV7-5 to TRBJ2-7; the DNA was not used to check the table's D call, TRBD1. TRBV7-5 is a pseudogene. This CDR3 spans 16 amino acids. CDR3 region: CARSLAGTESSYEQYF. In DNA form, the CDR3 reads TGTGCCAGAAGCTTAGCCGGGACAGAGAGCTCCTACGAGCAGTACTTC.

The V and J genes are TRBV30 and TRBJ1-4; the D gene is possibly TRBD1 (6 bases). Germline V lookup: CDR1 GTSNPN, CDR2 SVGIG (reference sequence). This CDR3 has 15 amino acids. CDR3: CAYLGSGGTNEKLFF. CDR3 DNA sequence: TGTGCGTACCTCGGCAGCGGGGGCACTAATGAAAAACTGTTTTTT.

The chain has TRBV2 and TRBJ1-2, with TRBD1 as a possible D gene (5 bases). The V gene lost 7 bases and the J gene lost 6 bases, with 15 bases spanning the gap. Germline CDR1 and CDR2: SNHLY and FYNNEI. The CDR3 is made up of 13 amino acids. The CDR3: CASKGSGNHGYTF. DNA of the CDR3: TGTGCCAGCAAGGGTTCAGGGAACCATGGCTACACCTTC.

This clone was recorded many times. V gene TRBV14 combines with J gene TRBJ1-2, with D possibly being TRBD1 (5 bases). There are 14 residues in the CDR3. CDR1 SGHDN and CDR2 FVKESK come from the germline V gene. The V end lost 0 bases, the J end lost 4 bases, and 9 bases lay between the germline ends. CDR3 coding DNA: TGTGCCAGCAGCCAAGACAGGGTCCTCTATGGCTACACCTTC. Translating gives CASSQDRVLYGYTF.

This sequence joins TRBV19 and TRBJ2-7, with 11 bases that match TRBD2. V was clipped by 1 base and J by 5 bases; unmatched bases: 4. The V gene's germline CDR1 is LNHDA and CDR2 SQIVND (reference sequence). The CDR3 totals 15 residues. CDR3 loop: CASSIGLAGGNEQYF. The CDR3 nucleotides are TGTGCCAGTAGTATAGGTCTAGCGGGAGGAAACGAGCAGTACTTC.

The J gene is TRBJ1-1, the V gene TRBV19; D is ambiguous. V lost 3 bases to trimming and J lost 6 bases, with 17 bases between them. CDR3 length: 15 amino acids. Germline lookup yields CDR1 LNHDA and CDR2 SQIVND (reference sequence). CDR3 coding DNA: TGTGCCAGTAGTATGAGTGGGCTGGGTAGCGCTGAAGCTTTCTTT. Protein sequence: CASSMSGLGSAEAFF.

V and J are TRBV19 and TRBJ1-6; 8 nucleotides agree with TRBD1. There are 15 residues in the CDR3. Losses at the gene ends were 4 bases for V and 9 bases for J; bases not matched to a gene: 8. Germline V gene data show CDR1 as LNHDA and CDR2 as SQIVND (reference sequence). The CDR3 nucleotides read TGTGCCAGTAGTACCGGGGACAGGATTGGTTCACCCCTCCACTTT. The encoded protein is CASSTGDRIGSPLHF.

This sequence joins TRBV18 and TRBJ2-5; 7 bases align to TRBD1. The CDR3 length is 15 residues. The junction had 11 bases not matched to a gene; V was cut back by 5 bases and J by 5 bases. Germline V gene data show CDR1 as KGHSH and CDR2 as LQKENI. The CDR3 DNA sequence: TGTGCCAGCTCAACGGACAGGTCAGGCCTTGAGACCCAGTACTTC. Protein product: CASSTDRSGLETQYF.

J is TRBJ2-3 and V is TRBV19, with D tentatively TRBD2 (6 bases). V was cut by 7 bases and J by 0 bases, with 11 bases left in between. This CDR3 contains 14 residues. The V gene's germline CDR1 is LNHDA and CDR2 SQIVND (reference sequence). The CDR3 region has the DNA TGTGCCAGTACCACCGGGACTAGCACAGATACGCAGTATTTT. Translation gives CASTTGTSTDTQYF.

The sample holds a few counts of this clone. The chain couples TRBV27 to TRBJ2-1; 8 nucleotides align to TRBD2. Trimming removed 2 bases from V and 8 bases from J; junction bases left unmatched: 11. The CDR3 runs to 16 residues. Germline-derived CDR1 and CDR2 are MNHEY and SMNVEV (reference sequence). The CDR3 sequence is CASSLPPGGLFHEQFF. CDR3 DNA: TGTGCCAGCAGTTTACCCCCGGGAGGGCTGTTCCATGAGCAGTTCTTC.

Comment on this clone: This sample includes further DNA sequences coding for the same CDR3. The V and J genes are TRBV28 and TRBJ2-7; 11 bases fit TRBD1. Germline CDR1 is MDHEN and CDR2 is SYDVKM. The CDR3 is made up of 15 amino acids. V shed 5 bases, J shed 4 bases, and the junction held 7 bases outside the gene matches. CDR3 nucleotides: TGTGCCAGCAGTGGGCGGACAGGGGGCTTATACGAGCAGTACTTC. Encoded protein: CASSGRTGGLYEQYF.

The genes are TRBV7-8 and TRBJ1-4; D unclear. Germline CDR1 reads SGHVS; CDR2 reads FQNEAQ. This CDR3 is 14 amino acids long. V lost 1 base to trimming and J lost 8 bases, with 11 bases between them. CDR3 in DNA: TGTGCCAGCAGCTTAGTCCTCGGTCGGGAAAAACTGTTTTTT. Translated, it gives CASSLVLGREKLFF.